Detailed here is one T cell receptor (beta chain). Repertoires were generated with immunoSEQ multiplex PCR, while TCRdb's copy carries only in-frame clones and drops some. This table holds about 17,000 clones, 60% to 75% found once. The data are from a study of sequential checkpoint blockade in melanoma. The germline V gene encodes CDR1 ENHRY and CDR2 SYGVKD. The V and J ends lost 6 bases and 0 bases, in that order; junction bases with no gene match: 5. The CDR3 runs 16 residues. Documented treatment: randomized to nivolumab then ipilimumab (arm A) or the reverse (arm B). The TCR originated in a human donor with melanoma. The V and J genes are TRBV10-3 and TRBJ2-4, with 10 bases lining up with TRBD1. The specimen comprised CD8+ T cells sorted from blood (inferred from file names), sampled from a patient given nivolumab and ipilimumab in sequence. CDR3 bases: TGTGCCATCAGCCGGGACAGGGGTAGAGCCAAAAACATTCAGTACTTC. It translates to CAISRDRGRAKNIQYF.